A selection of T cell receptor beta chains follows, all from one sample in a study of blood T cell repertoires in COVID-19. Only in-frame clones appear in the TCRdb table, and some are missing; sequencing was by immunoSEQ multiplex PCR. This sample has about 280,000 clones, with 80% to 90% found just once. Sequencing input: PBMCs or T cells enriched from blood (not recorded which). Receptors originate from a woman between 25 and 40 years old with acute COVID-19. CDR3s include the opening cysteine and the closing phenylalanine or tryptophan. A D gene is named only where the DNA matches it firmly. A clone size is listed for some rows: how often the clone was seen (once, few, many), or a class if it is expanded.

J gene	clone size	V gene	D gene	CDR3 DNA	CDR3 protein
TRBJ2-1	NA	TRBV9	TRBD2	TGTGCCAGCAGCGTAGCGGTAGCGGGGAGAGGGGTCAATGAGCAGTTCTTC	CASSVAVAGRGVNEQFF
TRBJ1-1	NA	TRBV10-1	NA	TGCGCCACCATATGTGAGTTTACTGAGAACACTGAAGCTTTCTTT	CATICEFTENTEAFF
TRBJ1-5	NA	TRBV3-1/TRBV3-2	NA	TGTGCCAGCAGTTCCGGGGGAGGGGATCAGCCCCAGCATTTT	CASSSGGGDQPQHF
TRBJ1-5	NA	TRBV19	NA	TGTGCCAGTAGTGGGGCCACGCATTATAGCAATCAGCCCCAGCATTTT	CASSGATHYSNQPQHF
TRBJ1-1	NA	TRBV12-3/TRBV12-4	NA	TGTGCCAGCACCCTTTGGAGCACTGAAGCTTTCTTT	CASTLWSTEAFF
TRBJ1-4	few	TRBV6-2/TRBV6-3	TRBD1	TGTGCCAGCAGTTACGGACAGGGGGGTGAAAAACTGTTTTTT	CASSYGQGGEKLFF
TRBJ1-4	once	TRBV10-3	NA	TGTGCCATCAGTGACGGCCTCACGGGGGAAAAACTGTTTTTT	CAISDGLTGEKLFF
TRBJ2-7	NA	TRBV13	TRBD1	TGTGCCAGTGCCGGGACAGGGGGCGCCGAGCAGTACTTC	CASAGTGGAEQYF
TRBJ2-3	NA	TRBV5-1	TRBD2	TGCGCCAGCAGCTTGCATCCCAGCGGGAGGGCCACAGATACGCAGTATTTT	CASSLHPSGRATDTQYF
TRBJ1-4	NA	TRBV4-3	TRBD1	TGCGCCAGCAGCCAAACAGGGGGCACTAATGAAAAACTGTTTTTT	CASSQTGGTNEKLFF
TRBJ2-3	NA	TRBV3-1/TRBV3-2	TRBD1	TGTGCCAGCAGCCCCCGGACAGGGGGCAACACAGATACGCAGTATTTT	CASSPRTGGNTDTQYF
TRBJ2-1	NA	TRBV18	TRBD2	TGTGCCAGCTCGGAGACTAGCTTCGGTGAGCAGTTCTTC	CASSETSFGEQFF
TRBJ2-2	NA	TRBV6-5	TRBD1	TGTGCCAGCAGCCGTAGGACAGGGCTAACCGGGGAGCTGTTTTTT	CASSRRTGLTGELFF
TRBJ2-2	NA	TRBV5-1	TRBD1	TGCGCCAGCAGCACCGGGACAGACACCGGGGAGCTGTTTTTT	CASSTGTDTGELFF
TRBJ2-5	NA	TRBV5-1	NA	TGCGCCAGCAGCCCCCGGGACTTCCAAGAGACCCAGTACTTC	CASSPRDFQETQYF
TRBJ2-5	NA	TRBV5-4	NA	TGTGCCAGCAGCTTGCCAGCGGGTCATTCGGAGACCCAGTACTTC	CASSLPAGHSETQYF
TRBJ2-7	NA	TRBV11-2	TRBD2	TGTGCCAGCAGCTTAGCGACTAGCGGTACCGAGCAGTACTTC	CASSLATSGTEQYF
TRBJ2-7	few	TRBV20-1	TRBD2	TGCAGTGCTAGTAGCGGGTTGGCTTACGAGCAGTACTTC	CSASSGLAYEQYF
TRBJ2-7	NA	TRBV15	NA	TGTGCCACCAGCAGAGGGACAGTAAAATACGAGCAGTACTTC	CATSRGTVKYEQYF
TRBJ2-1	NA	TRBV18	TRBD2	TGTGCCAGCTCACCAAATTCGGGGGGAAACTACAATGAGCAGTTCTTC	CASSPNSGGNYNEQFF
TRBJ2-7	NA	TRBV28	NA	TGTGCCAGCAGTTTAGCGGAGGAGGGGTCCTACGAGCAGTACTTC	CASSLAEEGSYEQYF
TRBJ1-5	NA	TRBV29-1	NA	TGCAGCGTTGAAGTATCCGGGGAAGGCAATCAGCCCCAGCATTTT	CSVEVSGEGNQPQHF
TRBJ2-7	NA	TRBV5-1	TRBD2	TGCGCCAGCTCTGAAAGTTCGGGAGGGCCCTACGAGCAGTACTTC	CASSESSGGPYEQYF
TRBJ1-1	NA	TRBV19	TRBD1	TGTGCCAGTAGTATTGAGGGGGCGAACACTGAAGCTTTCTTT	CASSIEGANTEAFF
TRBJ2-7	NA	TRBV10-3	TRBD1	TGTGCCACAAACCGGGACAGGGTAAGCGAGCAGTACTTC	CATNRDRVSEQYF
TRBJ2-7	NA	TRBV27	NA	TGTGCCAGCAGTTACGGGACAAAGGGTTTCAACGAGCAGTACTTC	CASSYGTKGFNEQYF
TRBJ1-4	NA	TRBV5-1	NA	TGCGCCAGCAGCTTGCCGGGGGGTCCAACTAATGAAAAACTGTTTTTT	CASSLPGGPTNEKLFF
TRBJ2-7	NA	TRBV5-8	NA	TGTGCCAGCAGCTTTAGGGGAATAGCCTACGAGCAGTACTTC	CASSFRGIAYEQYF
TRBJ2-7	NA	TRBV4-1	TRBD1	TGCGCCAGCAGCCCCCGGGACAGGGCCTACGAGCAGTACTTC	CASSPRDRAYEQYF
TRBJ1-6	NA	TRBV19	NA	TGTGCCAGTAGTGTACAGGGTGACAATTCACCCCTCCACTTT	CASSVQGDNSPLHF
TRBJ1-2	NA	TRBV9	TRBD1	TGTGCCAGCAGCGTAGCGGACAGGGTGTACTATGGCTACACCTTC	CASSVADRVYYGYTF
TRBJ2-7	NA	TRBV28	TRBD2	TGTGCCAGCAGTTTAGCGGGAGGGCCGTCCGAGCAGTACTTC	CASSLAGGPSEQYF
TRBJ2-5	NA	TRBV4-1	NA	TGCGCCAGCAGCCAAACAGGTGAAGAGACCCAGTACTTC	CASSQTGEETQYF
TRBJ1-1	NA	TRBV25-1	TRBD1	TGTGCCAGCAGTGAGCACAGGGGCAGGGTGGTGAACACTGAAGCTTTCTTT	CASSEHRGRVVNTEAFF
TRBJ1-6	NA	TRBV27	NA	TGTGCCAGCAGGTTTGGGCAGTCTAATTCACCCCTCCACTTT	CASRFGQSNSPLHF
TRBJ2-3	NA	TRBV5-4	TRBD2	TGTGCCAGCAGCATCCCAGCGGGAGGGCGTGCAGATACGCAGTATTTT	CASSIPAGGRADTQYF
TRBJ1-1	NA	TRBV7-3	NA	TGTGCCAGCAGTTTACAGGAGGGCGACACTGAAGCTTTCTTT	CASSLQEGDTEAFF
TRBJ2-1	NA	TRBV5-1	TRBD2	TGCGCCAGCAGTTTCGCTAGCGGGGGGTATTCCTACAATGAGCAGTTCTTC	CASSFASGGYSYNEQFF
TRBJ2-7	once	TRBV13	NA	TGTGCCAGCAGCCAAACCTACGAGCAGTACTTC	CASSQTYEQYF
TRBJ1-2	NA	TRBV29-1	NA	TGCAGCAGCAGGGCAAGCTATGGCTACACCTTC	CSSRASYGYTF